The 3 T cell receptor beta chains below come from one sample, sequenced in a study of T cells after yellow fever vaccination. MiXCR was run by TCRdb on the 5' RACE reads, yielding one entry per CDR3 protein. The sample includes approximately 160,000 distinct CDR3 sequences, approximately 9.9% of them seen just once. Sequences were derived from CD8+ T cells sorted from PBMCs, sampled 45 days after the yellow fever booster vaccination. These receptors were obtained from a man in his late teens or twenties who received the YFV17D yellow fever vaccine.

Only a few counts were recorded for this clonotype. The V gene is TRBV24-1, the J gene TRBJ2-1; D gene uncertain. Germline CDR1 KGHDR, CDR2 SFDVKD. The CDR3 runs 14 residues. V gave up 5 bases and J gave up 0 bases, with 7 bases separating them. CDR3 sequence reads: CATSAESSYNEQFF. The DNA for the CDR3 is TGTGCCACCAGTGCAGAGAGCTCCTACAATGAGCAGTTCTTC.

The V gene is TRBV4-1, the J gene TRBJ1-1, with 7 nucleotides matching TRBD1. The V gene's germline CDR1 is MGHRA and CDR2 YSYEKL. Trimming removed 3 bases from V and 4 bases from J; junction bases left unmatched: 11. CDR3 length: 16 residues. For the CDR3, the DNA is TGCGCCAGCAGCCACCAGGGGGGGGTCAGGAGCACTGAAGCTTTCTTT. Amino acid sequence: CASSHQGGVRSTEAFF.

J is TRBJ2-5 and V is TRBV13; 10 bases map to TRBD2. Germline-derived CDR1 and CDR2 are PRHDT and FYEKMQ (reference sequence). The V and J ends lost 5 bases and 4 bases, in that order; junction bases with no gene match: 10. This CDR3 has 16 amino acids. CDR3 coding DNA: TGTGCCAGCAGCCCAAGTCTAGCGGGGGTCCGAGAGACCCAGTACTTC. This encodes CASSPSLAGVRETQYF.